This T cell receptor beta chain stems from a study of patients and donors after allogeneic stem cell transplantation. TCRdb itself ran the RT-PCR reads through MiXCR, one entry per CDR3 protein. Altogether hundreds of thousands of distinct CDR3 sequences are present, roughly 16% being singletons, with the ten largest covering 7.2%. The CDR3 covers 16 residues. Per germline, CDR1 DFQATT and CDR2 SNEGSKA (reference sequence). V was clipped by 3 bases and J by 3 bases; unmatched bases: 8. The source is a human donor who was either an allogeneic HSCT recipient or a stem cell or donor lymphocyte infusion donor (not recorded which). It is not recorded whose cells these are; they may come from a transplant donor. The chain has TRBV20-1 and TRBJ2-1, with TRBD1 identical over 10 bases. Sequencing was done on a sample of blood, either unsorted or a sorted T cell fraction (not recorded which). In DNA form, the CDR3 reads TGCAGTGCTAGGACCCCCGGGACAGGGGTCTACAATGAGCAGTTCTTC. The encoded protein is CSARTPGTGVYNEQFF.